A selection of T cell receptor beta chains follows, all from one sample in a study of cytomegalovirus exposure and HLA in healthy donors. Repertoires were generated with immunoSEQ multiplex PCR, while TCRdb's copy carries only in-frame clones and drops some. Of 110,000 or so clones in the sample, roughly two thirds were seen once. The material sequenced was PBMCs. These receptors all stem from a man between 18 and 29 years old in good health and CMV-seropositive. CDR3s include the opening cysteine and the closing phenylalanine or tryptophan. The D gene is left open where the match is weak. Rows may omit the clone size; those that give it use once, few, many or a size class.

d_call	v_call	j_call	clone_size	cdr3_aa	cdr3_nt
TRBD2	TRBV9	TRBJ2-3	.	CASSGGASGGTDTQYF	TGTGCCAGCAGCGGGGGGGCTAGCGGGGGCACAGATACGCAGTATTTT
.	TRBV30	TRBJ1-5	.	CAWSRMEGQPQHF	TGTGCCTGGAGTAGGATGGAGGGTCAGCCCCAGCATTTT
TRBD2	TRBV7-9	TRBJ2-3	.	CASSLLAGGSDTQYF	TGTGCCAGCAGCTTACTAGCGGGGGGTTCGGATACGCAGTATTTT
TRBD1	TRBV2	TRBJ2-3	.	CASSRTGLSTDTQYF	TGTGCCAGCAGCCGGACAGGGCTGTCGACAGATACGCAGTATTTT
.	TRBV27	TRBJ2-1	.	CASSFQGRGLLGNEQFF	TGTGCCAGCAGTTTCCAGGGGCGGGGGCTCTTAGGGAATGAGCAGTTCTTC
.	TRBV2	TRBJ1-2	few	CASQQGNYGYTF	TGTGCCAGCCAACAGGGCAACTATGGCTACACCTTC
.	TRBV28	TRBJ2-5	.	CASSLEGGETQYF	TGTGCCAGCAGTTTAGAGGGTGGGGAGACCCAGTACTTC
.	TRBV4-2	TRBJ2-3	.	CASSDNSGLAGTDTQYF	TGTGCCAGCAGCGATAATAGTGGGCTAGCTGGGACAGATACGCAGTATTTT
.	TRBV9	TRBJ1-4	few	CASSVSSGWSEKLFF	TGTGCCAGCAGCGTAAGTTCCGGGTGGAGCGAAAAACTGTTTTTT
.	TRBV6-1	TRBJ1-6	once	CASTPGQSPLHF	TGTGCCAGCACCCCCGGTCAATCACCCCTCCACTTT
.	TRBV5-4	TRBJ2-7	.	CASRYTGTSTYEQYF	TGTGCCAGCAGATATACAGGGACATCCACCTACGAGCAGTACTTC
TRBD2	TRBV5-1	TRBJ2-1	.	CASTIAGAIKGEQFF	TGCGCCAGCACCATAGCGGGGGCAATCAAGGGTGAGCAGTTCTTC
TRBD1	TRBV28	TRBJ1-5	.	CASSWDRSNQPQHF	TGTGCCAGCAGTTGGGACAGGAGCAATCAGCCCCAGCATTTT
TRBD2	TRBV11-2	TRBJ2-3	.	CASSWSGGFYTDTQYF	TGTGCCAGCAGCTGGAGCGGGGGGTTCTACACAGATACGCAGTATTTT
TRBD1	TRBV7-9	TRBJ2-3	.	CASSAGTASTDTQYF	TGTGCCAGCAGCGCTGGGACAGCTAGCACAGATACGCAGTATTTT
.	TRBV19	TRBJ2-7	.	CASSFSGVSSYEQYF	TGTGCCAGTAGTTTCTCAGGGGTTTCCTCCTACGAGCAGTACTTC
.	TRBV4-2	TRBJ2-1	.	CASSPRQGEAGGTGNEQFF	TGTGCCAGCAGCCCGCGACAGGGGGAAGCGGGGGGGACTGGCAATGAGCAGTTCTTC
TRBD1	TRBV9	TRBJ2-2	.	CASRGTGGTGELFF	TGTGCCAGCAGAGGGACAGGGGGCACCGGGGAGCTGTTTTTT
.	TRBV29-1	TRBJ1-5	.	CSVEGRGGRGQPQHF	TGCAGCGTTGAAGGCCGGGGAGGTAGGGGCCAGCCCCAGCATTTT
.	TRBV28	TRBJ2-7	.	CASQTGSRLGQYF	TGTGCCAGCCAGACAGGTAGCAGGCTTGGGCAGTACTTC
.	TRBV7-7	TRBJ2-1	.	CASSLGFNNNEQFF	TGTGCCAGCAGCTTAGGATTCAACAACAATGAGCAGTTCTTC
.	TRBV6-1	TRBJ1-4	.	CASLRTATNEKLFF	TGTGCCAGCTTGAGGACAGCAACTAATGAAAAACTGTTTTTT
TRBD2	TRBV9	TRBJ2-1	.	CASSVTDGLAAFISSYNEQFF	TGTGCCAGCAGCGTAACAGACGGACTAGCGGCGTTTATCAGCTCCTACAATGAGCAGTTCTTC
TRBD1	TRBV28	TRBJ2-4	.	CASSLTGLAIQYF	TGTGCCAGCAGTTTGACAGGGCTTGCCATTCAGTACTTC
.	TRBV27	TRBJ2-5	once	CASSGTPRRDSRETQYF	TGTGCCAGCAGTGGGACCCCCAGGAGGGATAGTCGTGAGACCCAGTACTTC
.	TRBV29-1	TRBJ1-5	.	CSVESSRGQPQHF	TGCAGCGTTGAGTCCTCCCGAGGTCAGCCCCAGCATTTT
TRBD2	TRBV6-5	TRBJ2-1	.	CASSYEAGGADEQFF	TGTGCCAGCAGTTACGAGGCGGGGGGCGCCGATGAGCAGTTCTTC
.	TRBV10-3	TRBJ2-1	.	CASQGPGVLNEQFF	TGTGCCAGCCAGGGACCAGGGGTATTGAATGAGCAGTTCTTC
TRBD1	TRBV11-2	TRBJ1-1	few	CASSLVTTGATEAFF	TGTGCCAGCAGCTTAGTGACCACAGGGGCCACTGAAGCTTTCTTT
TRBD1	TRBV5-1	TRBJ2-3	.	CASSTRDRGTDTQYF	TGCGCCAGCAGCACCCGGGACAGGGGCACAGATACGCAGTATTTT
TRBD1	TRBV6-6	TRBJ2-2	.	CASGGTGELFF	TGTGCCTCAGGGGGCACCGGGGAGCTGTTTTTT
.	TRBV6-1	TRBJ2-7	.	CASSEAWGFRGEQYF	TGTGCCAGCAGTGAGGCTTGGGGTTTTCGGGGCGAGCAGTACTTC
TRBD1	TRBV5-1	TRBJ2-1	few	CASSRDRADNEQFF	TGCGCCAGCAGCCGGGACAGGGCTGACAATGAGCAGTTCTTC
.	TRBV7-3	TRBJ2-1	.	CASSLNREYNEQFF	TGTGCCAGCAGCTTAAACAGAGAGTACAATGAGCAGTTCTTC
.	TRBV6-1	TRBJ2-5	.	CASSEWLSSGGLQETQYF	TGTGCCAGCAGTGAATGGTTGTCATCCGGGGGTCTTCAAGAGACCCAGTACTTC
TRBD2	TRBV2	TRBJ2-2	.	CASSGSQRGGAGELFF	TGTGCCAGCAGTGGATCCCAGCGGGGCGGCGCCGGGGAGCTGTTTTTT
TRBD1	TRBV15	TRBJ1-2	.	CATSRRTGTNYGYTF	TGTGCCACCAGCAGAAGGACAGGGACTAACTATGGCTACACCTTC
.	TRBV18	TRBJ1-2	.	CASSPSAGVCGYTF	TGTGCCAGCTCACCTTCAGCAGGGGTCTGTGGCTACACCTTC
.	TRBV2	TRBJ1-2	few	CASSGRVNYGYTF	TGTGCCAGCAGTGGGAGGGTTAACTATGGCTACACCTTC
TRBD1	TRBV7-6	TRBJ2-2	.	CASSSRDSVFGELFF	TGTGCCAGCAGCAGCCGGGACAGTGTCTTCGGGGAGCTGTTTTTT
.	TRBV6-4	TRBJ2-2	.	CASSDWHRDSTGELFF	TGTGCCAGCAGTGACTGGCACAGGGATTCCACCGGGGAGCTGTTTTTT
TRBD1	TRBV6-6	TRBJ1-5	.	CASSTQGDQPQHF	TGTGCCAGCAGTACCCAGGGGGATCAGCCCCAGCATTTT
.	TRBV5-6	TRBJ1-1	.	CASSLDRREAFF	TGTGCCAGCAGCTTGGACAGGAGAGAAGCTTTCTTT
TRBD1	TRBV28	TRBJ1-1	.	CASSHPTGGNTEAFF	TGTGCCAGCAGTCACCCCACAGGGGGGAACACTGAAGCTTTCTTT
.	TRBV28	TRBJ2-6	once	CASTQGTGANVLTF	TGTGCCAGCACCCAGGGAACCGGGGCCAACGTCCTGACTTTC
TRBD1	TRBV12-5	TRBJ1-1	.	CASGFETGAAFF	TGTGCTAGTGGTTTCGAGACAGGGGCAGCTTTCTTT
TRBD2	TRBV30	TRBJ2-1	.	CACRLAGNNNEQFF	TGTGCCTGCAGACTAGCGGGGAATAACAATGAGCAGTTCTTC
.	TRBV6-5	TRBJ1-1	few	CASVRSGTEAFF	TGTGCCAGCGTCCGGTCGGGGACTGAAGCTTTCTTT
.	TRBV28	TRBJ1-6	.	CASSLAGVNSPLHF	TGTGCCAGCAGTTTAGCGGGGGTTAATTCACCCCTCCACTTT
.	TRBV6-4	TRBJ1-1	.	CASSDGGTPYGEAFF	TGTGCCAGCAGTGACGGGGGGACTCCATATGGTGAAGCTTTCTTT
.	TRBV5-4	TRBJ1-1	.	CASSLGGPLNTEAFF	TGTGCCAGCAGCTTGGGGGGGCCCTTGAACACTGAAGCTTTCTTT
.	TRBV6-1	TRBJ1-6	.	CASRNKIDSPLHF	TGTGCCAGCAGGAACAAAATCGATTCACCCCTCCACTTT